This T cell receptor (beta chain) originates from a study of T cell repertoires in cytomegalovirus infection. The CDR3 has 18 amino acids. V lost 2 bases and J lost 2, with 19 bases in between. Germline CDR1 reads ENHRY; CDR2 reads SYGVKD. Only a few counts were recorded for this clonotype. Its antigen is still unknown. TCRdb recomputed calls from the reads with MiXCR, one row per CDR3 protein. Of about 770,000 distinct CDR3 sequences listed, roughly 28% were seen once; the top ten hold 13%. The chain uses TRBV10-3 and TRBJ2-1; a weak D match, TRBD1 (6 bases). The sequencing here drew on cultured CD8+ T cells from PBMCs, taken from culture after CMV antigen stimulation. This clonotype was obtained from a human donor in good health (CMV status not recorded). Some clones in this sample may be carry-over from other donors' samples. Written as DNA, the CDR3 is TGTGCCATCAGTGAGCTGAGGGGACAAAAGGAGGCCTACAATGAGCAGTTCTTC. It translates to CAISELRGQKEAYNEQFF.